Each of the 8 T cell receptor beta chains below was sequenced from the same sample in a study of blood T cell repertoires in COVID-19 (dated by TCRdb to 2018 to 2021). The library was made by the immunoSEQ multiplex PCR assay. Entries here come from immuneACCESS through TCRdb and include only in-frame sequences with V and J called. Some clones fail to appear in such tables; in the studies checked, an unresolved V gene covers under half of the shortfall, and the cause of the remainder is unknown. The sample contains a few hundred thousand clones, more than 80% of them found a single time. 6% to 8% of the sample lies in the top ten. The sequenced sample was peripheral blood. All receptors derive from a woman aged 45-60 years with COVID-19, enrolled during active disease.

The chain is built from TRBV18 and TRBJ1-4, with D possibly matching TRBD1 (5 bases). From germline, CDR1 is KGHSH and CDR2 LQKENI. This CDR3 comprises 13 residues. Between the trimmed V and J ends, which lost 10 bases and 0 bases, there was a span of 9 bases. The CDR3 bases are TGTGCCACCATGGGGCCAACTAATGAAAAACTGTTTTTT. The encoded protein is CATMGPTNEKLFF.

CDR3: CASSQVGTSELRGEETQYF. CDR3 in DNA: TGTGCCAGCAGCCAAGTCGGGACTAGCGAACTGAGAGGGGAAGAGACCCAGTACTTC. The chain has TRBV3-1 (or the pseudogene TRBV3-2) and TRBJ2-5; TRBD2 matches 10 bases. Germline CDR1 and CDR2: LGHDT and YNNKEL (reference sequence). After removal of 1 base from V and 3 bases from J, the junction contained 14 bases not matched to a gene. CDR3 length equals 19 residues.

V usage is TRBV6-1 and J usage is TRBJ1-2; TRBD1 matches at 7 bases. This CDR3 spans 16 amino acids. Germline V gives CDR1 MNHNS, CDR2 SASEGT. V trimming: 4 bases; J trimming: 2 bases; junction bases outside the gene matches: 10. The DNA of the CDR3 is TGTGCCAGCAGTGTGAGAATAAAGACAGGGAACTATGGCTACACCTTC. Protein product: CASSVRIKTGNYGYTF.

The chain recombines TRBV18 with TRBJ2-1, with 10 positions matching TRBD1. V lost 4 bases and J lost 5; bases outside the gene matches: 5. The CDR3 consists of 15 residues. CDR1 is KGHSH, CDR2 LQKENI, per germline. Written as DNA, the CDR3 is TGTGCCAGCTCACAACCGGGACAGGGGAACAATGAGCAGTTCTTC. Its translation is CASSQPGQGNNEQFF.

The CDR3: CAIRGQGGGNTIYF. The CDR3 DNA reads TGTGCCATCAGGGGCCAGGGCGGTGGAAACACCATATATTTT. This sequence joins TRBV6-5 and TRBJ1-3; weak D call: TRBD1 (6 bases). The CDR3 is made up of 14 amino acids. In germline, CDR1 is MNHEY, CDR2 SVGAGI. V was cut by 10 bases and J by 3 bases, with 16 bases left in between.

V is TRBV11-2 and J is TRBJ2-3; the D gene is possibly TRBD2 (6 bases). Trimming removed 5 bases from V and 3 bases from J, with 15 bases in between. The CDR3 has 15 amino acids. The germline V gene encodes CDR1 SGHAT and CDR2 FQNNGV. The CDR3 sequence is CASSPGMGGTDTQYF. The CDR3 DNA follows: TGTGCCAGCAGCCCCGGGATGGGGGGTACAGATACGCAGTATTTT.

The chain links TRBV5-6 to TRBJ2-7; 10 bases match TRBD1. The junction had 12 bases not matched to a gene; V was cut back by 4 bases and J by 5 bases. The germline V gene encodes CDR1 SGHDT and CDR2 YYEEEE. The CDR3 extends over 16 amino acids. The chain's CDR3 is CASSNSLGQGIDEQYF. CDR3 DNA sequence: TGTGCCAGCAGCAACTCTTTGGGACAGGGGATCGACGAGCAGTACTTC.

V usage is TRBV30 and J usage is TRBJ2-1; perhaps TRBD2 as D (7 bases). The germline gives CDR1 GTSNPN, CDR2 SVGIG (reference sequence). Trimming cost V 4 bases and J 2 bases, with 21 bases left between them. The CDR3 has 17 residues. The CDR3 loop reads CAWTGGPGRDTYNEQFF. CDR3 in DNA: TGTGCCTGGACAGGCGGCCCTGGGAGGGACACCTACAATGAGCAGTTCTTC.